The source of this T cell receptor (beta chain) is a study of blood T cell repertoires in COVID-19. Sequenced by immunoSEQ multiplex PCR; TCRdb stores in-frame clones only, minus some. The table lists 150,000 to 200,000 clones, about 88% of them singletons. Per the germline V gene, CDR1 is MGHDK and CDR2 is SYGVNS. The V gene lost 3 bases and the J gene lost 4 bases, with 16 bases spanning the gap. The CDR3 extends over 15 amino acids. Participant age was about 18 to 100 years, and participants resided in approximately 25 US areas. The receptor was derived from a human donor with acute COVID-19. The donor label of this sample is uncertain. The source material was PBMCs or T cells enriched from blood (not recorded which). V and J are TRBV25-1 and TRBJ2-7, with D perhaps TRBD1 (6 bases). CDR3 nucleotides: TGTGCCAGCAGTGAGGGGGCCCAGCCACCTTACGAGCAGTACTTC. It is translated as CASSEGAQPPYEQYF.